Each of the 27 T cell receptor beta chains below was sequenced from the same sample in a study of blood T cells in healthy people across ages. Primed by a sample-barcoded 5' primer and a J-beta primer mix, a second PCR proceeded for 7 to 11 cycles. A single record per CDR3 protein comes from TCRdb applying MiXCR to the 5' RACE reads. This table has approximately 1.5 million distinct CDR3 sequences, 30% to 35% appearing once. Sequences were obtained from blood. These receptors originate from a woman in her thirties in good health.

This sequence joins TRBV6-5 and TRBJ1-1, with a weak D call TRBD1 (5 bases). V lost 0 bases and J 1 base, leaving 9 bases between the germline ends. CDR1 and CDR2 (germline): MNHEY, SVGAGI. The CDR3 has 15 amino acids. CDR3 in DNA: TGTGCCAGCAGTTACTCGAGGGGTGCGAACACTGAAGCTTTCTTT. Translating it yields CASSYSRGANTEAFF.

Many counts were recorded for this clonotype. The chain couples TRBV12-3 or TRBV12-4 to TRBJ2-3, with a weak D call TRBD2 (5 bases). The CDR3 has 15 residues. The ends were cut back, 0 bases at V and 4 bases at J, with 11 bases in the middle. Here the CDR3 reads CASSLARANPDTQYF. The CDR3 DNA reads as TGTGCCAGCAGTTTAGCGAGGGCCAATCCAGATACGCAGTATTTT.

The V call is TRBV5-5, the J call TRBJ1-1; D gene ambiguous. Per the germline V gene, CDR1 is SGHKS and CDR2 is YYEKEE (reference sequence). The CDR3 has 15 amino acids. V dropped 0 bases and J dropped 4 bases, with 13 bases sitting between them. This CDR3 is CASSLGTASGTEAFF. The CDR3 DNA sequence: TGTGCCAGCAGCTTGGGTACAGCCTCGGGCACTGAAGCTTTCTTT. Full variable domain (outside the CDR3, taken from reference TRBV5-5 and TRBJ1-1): DAGVTQSPTHLIKTRGQQVTLRCSPISGHKSVSWYQQVLGQGPQFIFQYYEKEERGRGNFPDRFSARQFPNYSSELNVNALLLGDSALYLCASSLGTASGTEAFFGQGTRLTVV.

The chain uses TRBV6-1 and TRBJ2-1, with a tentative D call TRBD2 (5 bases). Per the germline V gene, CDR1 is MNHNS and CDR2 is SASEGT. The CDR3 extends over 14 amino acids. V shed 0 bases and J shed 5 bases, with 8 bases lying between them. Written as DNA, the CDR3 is TGTGCCAGCAGTGAAGCCGACGGGAACAATGAGCAGTTCTTC. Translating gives CASSEADGNNEQFF.

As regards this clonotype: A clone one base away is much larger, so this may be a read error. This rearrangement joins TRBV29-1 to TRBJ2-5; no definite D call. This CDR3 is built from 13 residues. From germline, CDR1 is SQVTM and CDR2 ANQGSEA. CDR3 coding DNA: TGCAGCTTCCCGCGGACGGGTCAAGAGGCCCAGTACTTC. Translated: CSFPRTGQEAQYF.

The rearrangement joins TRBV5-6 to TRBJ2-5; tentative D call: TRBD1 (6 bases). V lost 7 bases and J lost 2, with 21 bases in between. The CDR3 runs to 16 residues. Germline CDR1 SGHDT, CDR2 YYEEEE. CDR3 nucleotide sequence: TGTGCCAGCGGCAAACGACGGACAGCCGAGCAAGAGACCCAGTACTTC. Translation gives CASGKRRTAEQETQYF.

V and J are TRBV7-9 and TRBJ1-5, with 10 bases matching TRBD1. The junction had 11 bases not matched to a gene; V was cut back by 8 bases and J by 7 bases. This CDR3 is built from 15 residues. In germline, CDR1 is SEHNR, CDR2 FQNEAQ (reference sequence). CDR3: CASGPGTGVGQPQHF. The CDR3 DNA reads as TGTGCCAGCGGCCCCGGGACAGGGGTGGGCCAGCCCCAGCATTTT.

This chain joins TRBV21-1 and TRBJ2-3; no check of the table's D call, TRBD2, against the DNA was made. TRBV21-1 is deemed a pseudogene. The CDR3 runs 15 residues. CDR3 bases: TGTGCCAGCACCGAGCGGGGGGGCGGCACAGATACGCAGTATTTT. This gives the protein CASTERGGGTDTQYF.

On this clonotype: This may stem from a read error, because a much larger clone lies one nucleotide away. The CDR3 spells CSVVGTRLLLETQFF. The CDR3 nucleotides are TGCAGCGTTGTGGGGACTAGGTTACTGCTTGAGACCCAGTTCTTC. The rearrangement joins TRBV29-1 to TRBJ2-1; 8 nucleotides line up with TRBD2. Germline lookup yields CDR1 SQVTM and CDR2 ANQGSEA. The CDR3 has 15 amino acids. The V and J ends lost 4 bases and 13 bases, in that order; junction bases with no gene match: 18.

CDR3 coding DNA: TGCAGTACCTTACGGATTAGCTATGGCTACACCTTC. It is translated as CSTLRISYGYTF. This chain joins TRBV20-1 and TRBJ1-2, with D uncertain. The CDR3 loop spans 12 amino acids. Germline lookup yields CDR1 DFQATT and CDR2 SNEGSKA (reference sequence). V gave up 8 bases and J gave up 4 bases, with 14 bases separating them.

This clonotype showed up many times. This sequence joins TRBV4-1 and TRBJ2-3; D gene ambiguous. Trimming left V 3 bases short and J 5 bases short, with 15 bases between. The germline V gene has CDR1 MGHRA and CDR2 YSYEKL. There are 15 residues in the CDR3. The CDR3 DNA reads TGCGCCAGCAGCCACGAACGGCTTCCAGTAGATACGCAGTATTTT. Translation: CASSHERLPVDTQYF.

The CDR3, as DNA: TGTGCCAGCAGTTCGGGCCAAAAGATCGAGGGGACCCAGTACTTC. The encoded protein is CASSSGQKIEGTQYF. The chain employs TRBV12-3 or TRBV12-4 and TRBJ2-5, with a possible D match to TRBD2 (5 bases). V lost 4 bases and J 7 bases, leaving 19 bases between the germline ends. The CDR3 is made up of 15 amino acids.

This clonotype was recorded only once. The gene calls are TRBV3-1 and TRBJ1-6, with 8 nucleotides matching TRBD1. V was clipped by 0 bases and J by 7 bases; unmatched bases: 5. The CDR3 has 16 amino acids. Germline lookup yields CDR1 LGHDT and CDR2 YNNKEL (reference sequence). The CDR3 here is CASSQDQQGGNSPLHF. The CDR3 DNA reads TGTGCCAGCAGCCAAGATCAACAGGGGGGGAATTCACCCCTCCACTTT.

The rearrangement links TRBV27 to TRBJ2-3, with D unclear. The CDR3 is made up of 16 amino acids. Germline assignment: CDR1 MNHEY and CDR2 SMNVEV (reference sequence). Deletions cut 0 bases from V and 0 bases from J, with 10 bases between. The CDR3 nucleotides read TGTGCCAGCAGTTTATCGTTTAGCCTGAGCACAGATACGCAGTATTTT. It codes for CASSLSFSLSTDTQYF.

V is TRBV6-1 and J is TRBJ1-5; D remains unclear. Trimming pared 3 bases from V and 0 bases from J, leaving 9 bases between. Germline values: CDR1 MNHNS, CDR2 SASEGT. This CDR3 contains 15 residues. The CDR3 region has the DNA TGTGCCAGCAGTGAGGGGTTACATAGCAATCAGCCCCAGCATTTT. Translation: CASSEGLHSNQPQHF.

The CDR3 DNA reads as TGCAGTGCTAGAGATGAGTCAAGAGGAGCTTTCTTT. It specifies CSARDESRGAFF. V is TRBV20-1 and J is TRBJ1-1; D is unresolved. Germline-derived CDR1 and CDR2 are DFQATT and SNEGSKA (reference sequence). Trimming pared 0 bases from V and 10 bases from J, leaving 12 bases between. This CDR3 is 12 amino acids long.

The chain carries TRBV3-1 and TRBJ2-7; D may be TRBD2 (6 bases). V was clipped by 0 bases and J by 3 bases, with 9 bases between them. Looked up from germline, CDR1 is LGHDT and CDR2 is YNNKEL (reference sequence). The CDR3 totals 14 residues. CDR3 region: CASSQEGSGYEQYF. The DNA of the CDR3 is TGTGCCAGCAGCCAAGAAGGTAGCGGCTACGAGCAGTACTTC.

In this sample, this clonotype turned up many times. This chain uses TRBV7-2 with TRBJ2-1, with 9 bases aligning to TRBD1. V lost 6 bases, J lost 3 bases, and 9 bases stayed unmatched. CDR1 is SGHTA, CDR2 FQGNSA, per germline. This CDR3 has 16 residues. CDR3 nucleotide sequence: TGTGCCAGCAGTACAGGGGGCGCTCGGTTCTACAATGAGCAGTTCTTC. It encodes CASSTGGARFYNEQFF.

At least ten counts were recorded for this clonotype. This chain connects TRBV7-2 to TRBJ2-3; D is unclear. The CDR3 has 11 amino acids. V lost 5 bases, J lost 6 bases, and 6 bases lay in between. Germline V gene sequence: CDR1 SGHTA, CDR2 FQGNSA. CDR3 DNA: TGTGCCAGCAGCCTTCAGGATACGCAGTATTTT. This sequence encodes CASSLQDTQYF.

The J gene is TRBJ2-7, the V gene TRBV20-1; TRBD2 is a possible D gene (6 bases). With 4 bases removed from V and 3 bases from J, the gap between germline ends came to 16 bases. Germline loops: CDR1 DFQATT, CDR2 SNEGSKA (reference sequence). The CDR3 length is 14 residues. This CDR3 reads CSAKKRTNYYEQYF. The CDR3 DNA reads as TGCAGTGCTAAGAAAAGGACTAACTACTACGAGCAGTACTTC.

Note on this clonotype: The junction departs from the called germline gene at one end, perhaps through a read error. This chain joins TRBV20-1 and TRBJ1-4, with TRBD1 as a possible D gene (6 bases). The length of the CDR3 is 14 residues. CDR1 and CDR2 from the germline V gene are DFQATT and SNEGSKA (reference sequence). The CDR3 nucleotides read TGCAGTGCCAGAGGGGGTAGGTTGGAAGAAAAACTGTTTTTT. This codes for CSARGGRLEEKLFF.

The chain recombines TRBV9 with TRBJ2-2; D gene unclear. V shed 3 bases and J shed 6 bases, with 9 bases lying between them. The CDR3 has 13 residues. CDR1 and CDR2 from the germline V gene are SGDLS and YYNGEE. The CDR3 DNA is TGTGCCAGCAGCGGACTGTCCGCCGGGGAGCTGTTTTTT. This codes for CASSGLSAGELFF.

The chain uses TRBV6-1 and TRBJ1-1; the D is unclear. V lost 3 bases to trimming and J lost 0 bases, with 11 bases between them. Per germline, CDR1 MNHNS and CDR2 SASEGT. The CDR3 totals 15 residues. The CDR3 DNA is TGTGCCAGCAGTGATGCCTCGGTGATGAACACTGAAGCTTTCTTT. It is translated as CASSDASVMNTEAFF.

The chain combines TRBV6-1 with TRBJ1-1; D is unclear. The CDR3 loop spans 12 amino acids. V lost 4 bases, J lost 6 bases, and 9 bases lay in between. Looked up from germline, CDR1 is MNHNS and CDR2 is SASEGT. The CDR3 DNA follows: TGTGCCAGCAGTGCCGCCTTTTCTGAAGCTTTCTTT. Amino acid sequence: CASSAAFSEAFF.

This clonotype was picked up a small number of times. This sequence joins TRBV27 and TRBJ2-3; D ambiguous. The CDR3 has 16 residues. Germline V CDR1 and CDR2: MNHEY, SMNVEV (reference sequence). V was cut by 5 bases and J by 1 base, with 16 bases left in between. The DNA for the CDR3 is TGTGCCAGCAGTGCTACCAGGCTTGGGGGCACAGATACGCAGTATTTT. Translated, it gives CASSATRLGGTDTQYF.

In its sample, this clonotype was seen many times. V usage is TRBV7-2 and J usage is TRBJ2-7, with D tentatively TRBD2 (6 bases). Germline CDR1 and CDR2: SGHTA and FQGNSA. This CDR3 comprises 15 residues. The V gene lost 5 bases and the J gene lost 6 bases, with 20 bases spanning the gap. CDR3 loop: CASSPDSLRGSEQYF. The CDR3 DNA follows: TGTGCCAGCAGCCCCGACAGCCTCCGGGGGTCCGAGCAGTACTTC.

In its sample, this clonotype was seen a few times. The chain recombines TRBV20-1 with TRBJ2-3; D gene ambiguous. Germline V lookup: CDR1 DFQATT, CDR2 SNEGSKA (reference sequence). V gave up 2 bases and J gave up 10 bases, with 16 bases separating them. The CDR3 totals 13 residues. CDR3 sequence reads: CSARTERYEAQYF. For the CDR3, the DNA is TGCAGTGCTAGAACAGAGCGTTATGAGGCGCAGTATTTT.